These 23 T cell receptor beta chains came from one sample sequenced in a study of OX40 agonist ivuxolimab in advanced cancers. Library creation used the immunoSEQ multiplex PCR assay. The clones in this table, taken by TCRdb from immuneACCESS, are in-frame only. Not every clone is retained; where verified, under half of the shortfall comes from an unresolved V gene, and the cause of the rest is unknown. Within this sample are over 25,000 clones, with 65% to 80% of them counted one time only. Approximately 24% of the sample rests with the top ten. Specimen: CD4+ or CD8+ T cells sorted from blood, collected in a trial of the OX40 agonist ivuxolimab. The source of these receptors is an adult with an advanced solid tumor such as melanoma, head and neck, liver or kidney cancer.

The chain recombines TRBV5-1 with TRBJ1-6, with no clear D. From germline, CDR1 is SGHRS and CDR2 YFSETQ. This CDR3 comprises 13 residues. Trimming took off 5 bases at V and 14 bases at J, with 17 bases between the two ends. The CDR3 loop reads CASRRTRFATLHF. The CDR3 nucleotides read TGCGCCAGCAGAAGAACAAGGTTTGCCACCCTCCACTTT. Complete variable domain (other parts from reference TRBV5-1 and TRBJ1-6): KAGVTQTPRYLIKTRGQQVTLSCSPISGHRSVSWYQQTPGQGLQFLFEYFSETQRNKGNFPGRFSGRQFSNSRSEMNVSTLELGDSALYLCASRRTRFATLHFGNGTRLTVT.

In this sample, this clone turned up a few times. The chain has TRBV19 and TRBJ1-1; a weak D match, TRBD1 (5 bases). Trimming left V 3 bases short and J 2 bases short, with 7 bases between. This CDR3 has 13 residues. Germline V gene sequence: CDR1 LNHDA, CDR2 SQIVND (reference sequence). The CDR3 here is CASSIGANTEAFF. The CDR3 nucleotides read TGTGCCAGTAGTATTGGGGCTAACACTGAAGCTTTCTTT. Full variable domain (outside the CDR3, taken from reference TRBV19 and TRBJ1-1): DGGITQSPKYLFRKEGQNVTLSCEQNLNHDAMYWYRQDPGQGLRLIYYSQIVNDFQKGDIAEGYSVSREKKESFPLTVTSAQKNPTAFYLCASSIGANTEAFFGQGTRLTVV.

This chain uses TRBV11-1 with TRBJ1-1; D remains unclear. The V end was cut by 3 bases, the J end by 3 bases, with 8 bases between. CDR3 length equals 13 residues. Germline CDR1 and CDR2: SGHAT and FQDESV (reference sequence). The CDR3 is CASSFEQDTEAFF. CDR3 nucleotides: TGTGCCAGCAGCTTCGAACAAGACACTGAAGCTTTCTTT.

The chain carries TRBV15 and TRBJ2-4; D uncertain. The CDR3 extends over 14 amino acids. V lost 0 bases to trimming and J lost 1 base, with 4 bases between them. Germline CDR1 is LNHNV and CDR2 is YYDKDF (reference sequence). The DNA of the CDR3 is TGTGCCACCAGCAGAGATAAGGCCAAAAACATTCAGTACTTC. This encodes CATSRDKAKNIQYF.

The chain uses TRBV30 and TRBJ1-1; 7 bases map to TRBD1. J gave up 1 base and V 3 bases, and 2 bases lay outside the gene matches. There are 13 residues in the CDR3. Per germline, CDR1 GTSNPN and CDR2 SVGIG (reference sequence). The CDR3 sequence is CAWSRQGNTEAFF. Here the CDR3 DNA reads TGTGCCTGGAGCCGACAGGGGAACACTGAAGCTTTCTTT. The whole variable domain, filled in from reference TRBV30 and TRBJ1-1, reads SQTIHQWPATLVQPVGSPLSLECTVEGTSNPNLYWYRQAAGRGLQLLFYSVGIGQISSEVPQNLSASRPQDRQFILSSKKLLLSDSGFYLCAWSRQGNTEAFFGQGTRLTVV.

This chain connects TRBV5-4 to TRBJ2-6; 9 bases are a match to TRBD1. After removal of 4 bases from V and 4 bases from J, the junction contained 9 bases not matched to a gene. CDR1 is SGHNT and CDR2 is YYREEE in the germline V gene (reference sequence). There are 17 residues in the CDR3. For the CDR3, the DNA is TGTGCCAGCAGCGGTCCCGGGACAGGGTTCGGGGCCAACGTCCTGACTTTC. Its translation: CASSGPGTGFGANVLTF.

V gene TRBV11-2 combines with J gene TRBJ1-1, with D unresolved. The CDR3 is 14 amino acids. V shed 2 bases and J shed 1 base, with 8 bases lying between them. Per germline, CDR1 SGHAT and CDR2 FQNNGV. CDR3 nucleotides: TGTGCCAGCAGCTTAAGTGGGTCGAACACTGAAGCTTTCTTT. Translating it yields CASSLSGSNTEAFF.

The rearrangement joins TRBV19 to TRBJ1-2; D possibly corresponds to TRBD1 (5 bases). CDR1 and CDR2 (germline): LNHDA, SQIVND (reference sequence). The V end lost 6 bases, the J end lost 4 bases, and 12 bases lay between the germline ends. There are 13 residues in the CDR3. The CDR3 nucleotides read TGTGCCAGTAGAGGTCTGGGGGGCTATGGCTACACCTTC. Its translation: CASRGLGGYGYTF.

The gene calls are TRBV28 and TRBJ1-5; D gene ambiguous. V was pared by 7 bases and J by 6 bases, with 16 bases between. The length of the CDR3 is 14 residues. CDR1 and CDR2 (germline): MDHEN, SYDVKM. CDR3 nucleotides: TGTGCCAGCACTAGGGTTTCTCTGACTCAGCCCCAGCATTTT. Translation gives CASTRVSLTQPQHF. Supplemented by reference TRBV28 and TRBJ1-5, the full variable domain reads DVKVTQSSRYLVKRTGEKVFLECVQDMDHENMFWYRQDPGLGLRLIYFSYDVKMKEKGDIPEGYSVSREKKERFSLILESASTNQTSMYLCASTRVSLTQPQHFGDGTRLSIL.

In its sample, this clone was seen once. The chain couples TRBV7-9 to TRBJ1-1; D unclear. Deletions cut 5 bases from V and 3 bases from J, with 10 bases between. This CDR3 region has 13 residues. Germline values: CDR1 SEHNR, CDR2 FQNEAQ (reference sequence). CDR3 coding DNA: TGTGCCAGCAGCCTAGATGCGGACACTGAAGCTTTCTTT. It codes for CASSLDADTEAFF.

This clone has a handful of counts. This rearrangement joins TRBV19 to TRBJ2-2; TRBD1 or TRBD2 may be the D gene (5 bases each). The CDR3 covers 14 residues. V was trimmed by 5 bases and J by 7 bases, leaving 14 bases between them. CDR1 is LNHDA, CDR2 SQIVND, per germline (reference sequence). The CDR3 DNA sequence: TGTGCCAGTAGTCCCGGGGCTCGGAACGGGGAGCTGTTTTTT. Its translation is CASSPGARNGELFF.

This clone was recorded once. The rearrangement joins TRBV7-2 to TRBJ1-1; maybe TRBD1 (5 bases). Germline assignment: CDR1 SGHTA and CDR2 FQGNSA. Trimming took off 5 bases at V and 6 bases at J, with 22 bases between the two ends. The length of the CDR3 is 16 residues. CDR3: CASSPQVQGGGSEAFF. In DNA, the CDR3 is TGTGCCAGCAGCCCCCAAGTTCAGGGAGGAGGCTCTGAAGCTTTCTTT. Using reference TRBV7-2 and TRBJ1-1 for the parts outside the CDR3, the full variable domain is GAGVSQSPSNKVTEKGKDVELRCDPISGHTALYWYRQSLGQGLEFLIYFQGNSAPDKSGLPSDRFSAERTGGSVSTLTIQRTQQEDSAVYLCASSPQVQGGGSEAFFGQGTRLTVV.

This clone occurred once. The chain combines TRBV10-3 with TRBJ1-3; D gene uncertain. The V end was cut by 8 bases, the J end by 1 base, with 6 bases between. Per the germline V gene, CDR1 is ENHRY and CDR2 is SYGVKD. This CDR3 has 12 residues. CDR3 loop: CAIHGSGNTIYF. The CDR3 DNA sequence: TGTGCCATCCACGGGTCTGGAAACACCATATATTTT.

This chain connects TRBV7-6 to TRBJ1-1; 8 bases align to TRBD1. CDR1 and CDR2 (germline): SGHVS, FNYEAQ. This CDR3 is 14 amino acids long. J lost 8 bases, V lost 0 bases, and 5 bases had no gene match. CDR3 in DNA: TGTGCCAGCAGCTTAGCGCGTCAGGGGGCGGAAGCTTTCTTT. Protein sequence: CASSLARQGAEAFF.

This clone has more than one count but fewer than ten. In DNA form, the CDR3 reads TGCGCCAGCAGCTTGGAACAGGGTCATAACAATGAGCAGTTCTTC. It is translated as CASSLEQGHNNEQFF. This chain uses TRBV5-1 with TRBJ2-1, with TRBD1 as a possible D gene (6 bases). Germline values: CDR1 SGHRS, CDR2 YFSETQ. The CDR3 contains 15 residues. Trimming took 0 bases from V and 5 from J, leaving 12 bases between them.

This clone occurred once. The chain couples TRBV29-1 to TRBJ1-4; 8 bases agree with TRBD1. This CDR3 is 13 amino acids long. Germline CDR1 is SQVTM and CDR2 is ANQGSEA. J lost 9 bases, V lost 3 bases, and 6 bases had no gene match. This CDR3 reads CSVDATGDKKLFF. CDR3 nucleotides: TGCAGCGTTGATGCGACAGGGGATAAAAAACTGTTTTTT.

The chain carries TRBV4-1 and TRBJ1-5; D gene uncertain. The germline V gene encodes CDR1 MGHRA and CDR2 YSYEKL. The CDR3 contains 13 residues. V lost 0 bases, J lost 8 bases, and 8 bases lay in between. CDR3 loop: CASSQDVGEPQHF. CDR3 sequence (DNA): TGCGCCAGCAGCCAAGATGTTGGAGAGCCCCAGCATTTT.

The chain uses TRBV9 and TRBJ1-2; maybe TRBD1 (5 bases). With 0 bases removed from V and 5 bases from J, the gap between germline ends came to 5 bases. The length of the CDR3 is 12 residues. The V gene's germline CDR1 is SGDLS and CDR2 YYNGEE. As DNA, the CDR3 is TGTGCCAGCAGCGTAGCAGGGTATGGCTACACCTTC. This codes for CASSVAGYGYTF.

V is TRBV4-1 and J is TRBJ2-5, with D uncertain. V shed 3 bases and J shed 2 bases, with 19 bases lying between them. The germline V gene has CDR1 MGHRA and CDR2 YSYEKL. The CDR3 runs 17 residues. CDR3 protein: CASSQTPTAPGQETQYF. In DNA form, the CDR3 reads TGCGCCAGCAGCCAGACTCCTACCGCCCCCGGGCAAGAGACCCAGTACTTC.

For this clone: Different DNA sequences within this sample yield the same CDR3. This chain connects TRBV9 to TRBJ2-6; D unresolved. This CDR3 contains 15 residues. V was shortened by 0 bases and J by 4 bases, with 8 bases between the two germline ends. Per the germline V gene, CDR1 is SGDLS and CDR2 is YYNGEE. This CDR3 reads CASSVEGRGANVLTF. Written as DNA, the CDR3 is TGTGCCAGCAGCGTAGAGGGTCGGGGGGCCAACGTCCTGACTTTC.

The chain uses TRBV6-4 and TRBJ2-6, with unresolved D. This CDR3 is 16 amino acids long. The germline V gene has CDR1 MRHNA and CDR2 SNTAGT. V lost 10 bases to trimming and J lost 2 bases, with 18 bases between them. CDR3 nucleotide sequence: TGTGCCACAGCCTCTACAGACGGCCCTGGGGCCAACGTCCTGACTTTC. This codes for CATASTDGPGANVLTF.

V usage is TRBV11-1 and J usage is TRBJ2-5; no firm D call. V was cut by 1 base and J by 2 bases, with 5 bases left in between. Germline values: CDR1 SGHAT, CDR2 FQDESV (reference sequence). The CDR3 extends over 13 amino acids. CDR3 in amino acids: CASSLDLQETQYF. DNA for the CDR3: TGTGCCAGCAGCTTAGACTTACAAGAGACCCAGTACTTC.

A word on this clone: This CDR3 is also generated by other DNA sequences in the sample. This chain links TRBV4-1 with TRBJ1-1, with D possibly TRBD1 on 6 matching bases. The CDR3 extends over 13 amino acids. The germline V gene encodes CDR1 MGHRA and CDR2 YSYEKL. V was clipped by 0 bases and J by 7 bases, with 9 bases between them. CDR3 sequence: CASSQEQGFEAFF. As DNA, the CDR3 is TGCGCCAGCAGCCAAGAACAGGGTTTTGAAGCTTTCTTT.